This T cell receptor beta chain was sequenced in a study of shared clonotypes between healthy human individuals. Study-level information: Each donor contributed plates that comprised three CD4 naive, three CD4 memory, two CD8 naive and one CD8 memory. Whole-study findings and limits: Owing to a small donor count, the genetic and exposure-history diversity represented was limited. Naive CD4 clonotypes were shared across a handful of donors at 4.5% to 6.5%.

A word on this clone: Its antigen is as yet unknown.

Naive CD8 cells lacked CD45RO, underwent positive selection for CCR7 and left out terminally differentiated effector memory CD45RA+ cells. CDR3 length equals 17 residues. V was clipped by 3 bases and J by 0 bases, with 17 bases between them. Germline CDR1 KGHSH, CDR2 LQKENI. Replicate sorted-subset PCRs were loaded with around 210 ng DNA, roughly 33,000 T cell genomes. Sequenced by immunoSEQ multiplex PCR; TCRdb stores in-frame clones only, minus some. There are around 600,000 clones in the sample; roughly 98% occur only once, and more than 0.3% lies in the top ten. The rearrangement links TRBV18 to TRBJ1-2; D may be TRBD1 (6 bases). The clonotype originates from a man aged 30-40 years in good health. Specimen: naive CD8+ T cells sorted from blood. CDR3 protein: CASSPRDITSSNYGYTF. The CDR3 nucleotides are TGTGCCAGCTCACCCCGGGACATAACTTCTTCTAACTATGGCTACACCTTC.